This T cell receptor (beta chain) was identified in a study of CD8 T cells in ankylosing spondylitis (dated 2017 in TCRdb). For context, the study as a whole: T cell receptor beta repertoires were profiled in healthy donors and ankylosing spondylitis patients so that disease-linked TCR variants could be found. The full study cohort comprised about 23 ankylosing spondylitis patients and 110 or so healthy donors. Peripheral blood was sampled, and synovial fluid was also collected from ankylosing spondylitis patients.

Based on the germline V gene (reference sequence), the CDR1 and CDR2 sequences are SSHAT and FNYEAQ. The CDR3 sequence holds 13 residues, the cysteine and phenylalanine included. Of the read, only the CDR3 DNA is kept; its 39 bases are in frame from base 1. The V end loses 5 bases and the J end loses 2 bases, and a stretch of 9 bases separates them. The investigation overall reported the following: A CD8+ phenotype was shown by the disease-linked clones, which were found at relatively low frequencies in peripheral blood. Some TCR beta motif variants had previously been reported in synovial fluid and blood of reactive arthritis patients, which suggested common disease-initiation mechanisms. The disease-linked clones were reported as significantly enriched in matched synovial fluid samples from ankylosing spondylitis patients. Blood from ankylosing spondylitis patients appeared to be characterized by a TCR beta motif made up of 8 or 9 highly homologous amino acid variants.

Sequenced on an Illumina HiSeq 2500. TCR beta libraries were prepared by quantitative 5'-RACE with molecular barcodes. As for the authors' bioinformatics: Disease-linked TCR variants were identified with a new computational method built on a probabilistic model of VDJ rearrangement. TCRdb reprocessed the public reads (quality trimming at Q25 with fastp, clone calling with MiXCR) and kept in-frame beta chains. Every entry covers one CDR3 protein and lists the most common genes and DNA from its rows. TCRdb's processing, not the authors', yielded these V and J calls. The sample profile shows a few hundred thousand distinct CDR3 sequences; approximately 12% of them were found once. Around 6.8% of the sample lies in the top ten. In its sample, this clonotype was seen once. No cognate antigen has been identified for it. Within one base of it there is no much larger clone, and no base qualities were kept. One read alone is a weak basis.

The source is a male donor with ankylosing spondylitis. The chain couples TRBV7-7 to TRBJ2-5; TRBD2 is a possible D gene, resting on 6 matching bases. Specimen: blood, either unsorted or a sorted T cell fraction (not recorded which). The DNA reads TGTGCCAGCAGCCGGGACTTTCAAGAGACCCAGTACTTC. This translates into CASSRDFQETQYF. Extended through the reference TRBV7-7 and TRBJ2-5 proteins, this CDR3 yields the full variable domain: GAGVSQSPRYKVTKRGQDVTLRCDPISSHATLYWYQQALGQGPEFLTYFNYEAQPDKSGLPSDRFSAERPEGSISTLTIQRTEQRDSAMYRCASSRDFQETQYFGPGTRLLVL.